This T cell receptor beta chain was retrieved from a study of shared clonotypes between healthy human individuals. Across the study: The donors, two women and three men, were aged 18 to 49. Used for every donor were three CD4 naive, three CD4 memory, two CD8 naive and one CD8 memory plate.

Clones were read by immunoSEQ multiplex PCR, and TCRdb kept only the in-frame ones, dropping some. This table holds some 690,000 clones, about 90% found once. CDR1 and CDR2 (germline): MNHNY, SVGAGI (reference sequence). V lost 2 bases and J 7 bases, leaving 8 bases between the germline ends. The CDR3 has 13 amino acids. Sequences were obtained from memory CD8+ T cells from PBMCs. Subset denoted: CD45RO+ cells pooled with CCR7-negative TemRA cells. This sequence joins TRBV6-6 and TRBJ2-2, with TRBD1 as a possible D gene (6 bases). This receptor was identified in a man in his late teens or twenties in good health. Some clones in this sample may be carry-over from other donors' samples. CDR3 DNA: TGTGCCAGCAGTTACGGGACACGCGGGGAGCTGTTTTTT. Its protein is CASSYGTRGELFF.